Reported below is one T cell receptor beta chain. Its antigen remains unidentified. Patients chosen for sequencing had CD8+CD57+ cells that had expanded, as shown by flow cytometry. The data are from a study of CD8+CD57+ T cells in acquired aplastic anemia. Profiles of TCR beta VDJ and CDR3 were generated from a genomic DNA template. MiXCR, run by TCRdb on the reads, gives a single entry per CDR3 protein. The sample has roughly 180,000 distinct CDR3 sequences; approximately 48% are singletons. Findings and caveats of the study: It was found that almost 30 CD8+ CDR3 sequences were shared between patients and controls. Patients and controls had CD8+ Simpson's diversity values that were not significantly distinct.

The sample consisted of sorted CD4+, CD8+, or CD8+CD57+ T cells (not recorded which) from PBMCs. The receptor was isolated from a human donor with aplastic anemia.

The CDR3 nucleotides are TGTGCCAGTAGTAAGGCAGGGACTAACTATGGCTACACCTTC. Translated, it gives CASSKAGTNYGYTF. The chain is built from TRBV19 and TRBJ1-2; D is perhaps TRBD1 (5 bases). The germline gives CDR1 LNHDA, CDR2 SQIVND (reference sequence). The V gene lost 4 bases and the J gene lost 0 bases, with 9 bases spanning the gap. This CDR3 is 14 amino acids long.